These 19 T cell receptor beta chains originate from one sample sequenced in a study of T cell repertoires in cytomegalovirus infection. TCRdb called the reads again in MiXCR, with one record for every CDR3 protein. The profile covers hundreds of thousands of distinct CDR3 sequences, with roughly 18% appearing a single time and around 10% taken by the ten largest. Specimen: PBMCs. Receptors originate from a human donor in good health (CMV status not recorded). Some clones in this sample may be carry-over from other donors' samples.

About this clonotype: Being one base from a much bigger clone, this may be a read error. This chain uses TRBV12-3 or TRBV12-4 with TRBJ1-5, with TRBD1 as a possible D gene (6 bases). The CDR3 sequence is 14 residues long. The CDR3 reads CTSSFVGQNQPQHF. The CDR3 DNA sequence: TGTACCAGCAGTTTCGTCGGACAGAATCAGCCCCAGCATTTT.

This clonotype was observed once. The CDR3 DNA reads as TGCAGTGCCAGGGCCAAGACTAGCGGAGCTTACGAGCAGTACTTC. Translating it yields CSARAKTSGAYEQYF. The chain combines TRBV20-1 with TRBJ2-7, with 9 bases that match TRBD2. CDR1 is DFQATT, CDR2 SNEGSKA, per germline (reference sequence). V trimming: 6 bases; J trimming: 4 bases; junction bases outside the gene matches: 13. The CDR3 spans 15 residues.

There are many counts of this clonotype. The chain recombines TRBV7-2 with TRBJ2-1; D perhaps matches TRBD2 (5 bases). V was shortened by 7 bases and J by 2 bases, with 12 bases between the two germline ends. The CDR3 is 14 residues long. The germline V gene encodes CDR1 SGHTA and CDR2 FQGNSA. CDR3 DNA: TGTGCCAGCACCCCGGACTTCGCCTACAATGAGCAGTTCTTC. This gives the protein CASTPDFAYNEQFF.

J is TRBJ1-2 and V is TRBV7-9; D might be TRBD1 (5 bases). Germline loops: CDR1 SEHNR, CDR2 FQNEAQ (reference sequence). The CDR3 is made up of 12 amino acids. The CDR3 bases are TGTGCTGCCCCTGTGGGGGGGGATGGCTACACCTTC. This sequence encodes CAAPVGGDGYTF.

The chain combines TRBV28 with TRBJ2-2; no clear D gene. The V gene's germline CDR1 is MDHEN and CDR2 SYDVKM. CDR3 length: 15 residues. The V end lost 5 bases, the J end lost 5 bases, and 15 bases lay between the germline ends. The DNA for the CDR3 is TGTGCCAGCAGTCCCCCCGGGTTCCTTACCGGGGAGCTGTTTTTT. Its translation is CASSPPGFLTGELFF.

This clonotype was counted many times. The V call is TRBV19, the J call TRBJ1-5; D perhaps matches TRBD1 (6 bases). The CDR3 is 15 residues long. The V and J ends lost 0 bases and 1 base respectively, with 7 bases between them. In germline, CDR1 is LNHDA, CDR2 SQIVND (reference sequence). The CDR3 sequence is CASSIEGASNQPQHF. For the CDR3, the DNA is TGTGCCAGTAGTATAGAGGGGGCCAGCAATCAGCCCCAGCATTTT.

This chain joins TRBV5-5 and TRBJ1-4; 7 bases match TRBD1. Germline V lookup: CDR1 SGHKS, CDR2 YYEKEE (reference sequence). Trimming at V came to 3 bases and at J to 2 bases, leaving 7 bases not matched to a gene. This CDR3 comprises 16 residues. For the CDR3, the DNA is TGTGCCAGCAGCTATGGACAGGAGTGGACTAATGAAAAACTGTTTTTT. Its translation is CASSYGQEWTNEKLFF.

The CDR3 here is CASSLKGAVEAFF. The CDR3 DNA follows: TGTGCCAGCAGTTTGAAGGGGGCCGTGGAAGCTTTCTTT. The chain is built from TRBV12-3 or TRBV12-4 and TRBJ1-1; 7 bases match TRBD1. CDR3 length: 13 residues. Germline trimming cut 3 bases from V and 8 bases from J; bases unmatched to any gene: 6.

The V and J genes are TRBV7-9 and TRBJ2-7; 11 bases line up with TRBD2. The V and J ends lost 1 base and 0 bases, in that order; junction bases with no gene match: 2. The CDR3 is made up of 16 amino acids. Germline V gene sequence: CDR1 SEHNR, CDR2 FQNEAQ (reference sequence). The CDR3 sequence is CASSLVLAGDSYEQYF. CDR3 coding DNA: TGTGCCAGCAGCTTAGTACTAGCGGGAGACTCCTACGAGCAGTACTTC.

In this sample, this clonotype turned up a few times. CDR3 residues: CASSEKTWDPEAFF. DNA of the CDR3: TGTGCCAGCAGCGAAAAGACATGGGATCCTGAAGCTTTCTTT. The J gene is TRBJ1-1, the V gene TRBV7-9; D gene unclear. This CDR3 comprises 14 residues. V was cut by 5 bases and J by 6 bases, with 16 bases left in between. Germline V gene data show CDR1 as SEHNR and CDR2 as FQNEAQ (reference sequence).

V usage is TRBV15 and J usage is TRBJ2-3; D call uncertain. CDR3 length: 15 amino acids. Germline V lookup: CDR1 LNHNV, CDR2 YYDKDF (reference sequence). V dropped 1 base and J dropped 0 bases, with 8 bases sitting between them. The CDR3 DNA reads as TGTGCCACCAGCAGAGCCAAGCATAGCACAGATACGCAGTATTTT. Its protein product is CATSRAKHSTDTQYF. Based on the CDR3 plus reference TRBV15 and TRBJ2-3, the full variable domain is DAMVIQNPRYQVTQFGKPVTLSCSQTLNHNVMYWYQQKSSQAPKLLFHYYDKDFNNEADTPDNFQSRRPNTSFCFLDIRSPGLGDTAMYLCATSRAKHSTDTQYFGPGTRLTVL.

In this sample, this clonotype turned up a few times. The V gene is TRBV10-3, the J gene TRBJ1-1, with D possibly matching TRBD1 (5 bases). Germline V gives CDR1 ENHRY, CDR2 SYGVKD. V dropped 6 bases and J dropped 6 bases, with 20 bases sitting between them. The CDR3 is made up of 15 amino acids. CDR3 region: CAISPIQGRVAEAFF. CDR3 bases: TGTGCCATCAGCCCCATTCAGGGTAGGGTCGCTGAAGCTTTCTTT.

The genes are TRBV7-2 and TRBJ2-1; unclear D gene. Germline V gene sequence: CDR1 SGHTA, CDR2 FQGNSA. Trimming cost V 0 bases and J 5 bases, with 11 bases left between them. CDR3 size: 15 residues. The CDR3 nucleotides read TGTGCCAGCAGCTTAGCTTTTAGGGTACACAATGAGCAGTTCTTC. The encoded protein is CASSLAFRVHNEQFF.

V usage is TRBV4-1 and J usage is TRBJ2-3; D possibly uses TRBD1 or TRBD2 (5 bases each). Germline V lookup: CDR1 MGHRA, CDR2 YSYEKL. CDR3 length: 16 amino acids. Trimming left V 4 bases short and J 0 bases short, with 14 bases between. CDR3 DNA: TGCGCCAGCAGCCTACAGCCGGGACCTAGCACAGATACGCAGTATTTT. It codes for CASSLQPGPSTDTQYF.

The chain uses TRBV15 and TRBJ2-1, with unresolved D. From germline, CDR1 is LNHNV and CDR2 YYDKDF (reference sequence). V was trimmed by 0 bases and J by 2 bases, leaving 8 bases between them. CDR3 length equals 15 residues. The CDR3 spells CATSRDRRTYNEQFF. In DNA, the CDR3 is TGTGCCACCAGCAGAGATCGACGGACCTACAATGAGCAGTTCTTC.

Of note for this clonotype: A read error may account for a junction end that differs from germline. The chain employs TRBV18 and TRBJ2-1; D ambiguous. Germline CDR1 reads KGHSH; CDR2 reads LQKENI. The CDR3 contains 14 residues. CDR3 region: CASSPYHYDNEHFF. DNA for the CDR3: TGTGCCAGCTCCCCCTATCATTACGACAATGAGCATTTCTTC.

This clonotype showed up just a few times. The chain combines TRBV24-1 with TRBJ2-3; D not resolved. The CDR3 contains 14 residues. V lost 8 bases, J lost 3 bases, and 14 bases lay in between. Per the germline V gene, CDR1 is KGHDR and CDR2 is SFDVKD. Here the CDR3 reads CATTDPKGTDTQYF. CDR3 sequence (DNA): TGTGCCACCACGGACCCGAAGGGAACAGATACGCAGTATTTT.

This clonotype showed up just a few times. The rearrangement joins TRBV2 to TRBJ1-5, with D unresolved. The CDR3 runs to 12 residues. The V gene lost 3 bases and the J gene lost 11 bases, with 11 bases spanning the gap. Germline-derived CDR1 and CDR2 are SNHLY and FYNNEI. The CDR3 DNA reads as TGTGCCAGCAGTGACACTGGTGGGGCCCAGCATTTT. Translated, it gives CASSDTGGAQHF.

The table lists this clonotype with many counts. This rearrangement joins TRBV7-2 to TRBJ2-5, with D perhaps given as TRBD1 or TRBD2 (6 bases each). The length of the CDR3 is 14 residues. The germline V and J ends were trimmed by 6 bases and 1 base, with 12 bases remaining between them. Germline-derived CDR1 and CDR2 are SGHTA and FQGNSA. The CDR3 loop is CASSSGEAQETQYF. The CDR3 DNA is TGTGCCAGCAGTTCAGGGGAGGCCCAAGAGACCCAGTACTTC.